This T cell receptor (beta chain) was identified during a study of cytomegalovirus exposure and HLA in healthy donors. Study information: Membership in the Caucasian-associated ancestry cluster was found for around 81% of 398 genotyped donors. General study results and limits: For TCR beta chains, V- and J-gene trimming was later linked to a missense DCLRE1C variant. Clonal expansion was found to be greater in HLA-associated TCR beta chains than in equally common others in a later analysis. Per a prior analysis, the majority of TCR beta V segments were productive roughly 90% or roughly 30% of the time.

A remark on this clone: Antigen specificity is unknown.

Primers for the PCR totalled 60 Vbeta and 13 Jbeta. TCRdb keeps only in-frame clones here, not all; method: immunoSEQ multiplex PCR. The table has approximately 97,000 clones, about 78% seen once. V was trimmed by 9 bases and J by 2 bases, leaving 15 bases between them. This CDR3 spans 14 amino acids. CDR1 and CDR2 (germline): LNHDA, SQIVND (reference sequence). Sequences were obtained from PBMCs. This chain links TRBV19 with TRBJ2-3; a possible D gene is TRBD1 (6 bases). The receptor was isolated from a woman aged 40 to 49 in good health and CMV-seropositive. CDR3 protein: CASRGQLYTDTQYF. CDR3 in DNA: TGTGCCAGCAGAGGACAGCTTTACACAGATACGCAGTATTTT.